Listed below are T cell receptor beta chains from one sample, sequenced in a study of blood T cell repertoires in COVID-19. TCRdb keeps only in-frame clones here, not all; method: immunoSEQ multiplex PCR. The sample carries about 58,000 clones, 85% to 90% recorded once. The specimen sequenced was peripheral blood. The origin of the receptors is a human donor with active COVID-19. The donor label of this sample is uncertain. CDR3s include the opening cysteine and the closing phenylalanine or tryptophan. D genes are given only for firm matches. Clone size is not always given. Where it is, it says once, few, many or a class for expanded clones.

v_call: TRBV2
j_call: TRBJ2-1
clone_size: once
d_call: NA
cdr3_aa: CASSETSDSYNEQFF
cdr3_nt: TGTGCCAGCAGTGAAACCAGCGACTCCTACAATGAGCAGTTCTTC

v_call: TRBV28
j_call: TRBJ1-1
clone_size: once
d_call: TRBD1
cdr3_aa: CASTTIGTGGGSSAFF
cdr3_nt: TGTGCCAGCACCACAATAGGGACAGGGGGCGGTTCGAGTGCTTTCTTT

v_call: TRBV6-1
j_call: TRBJ2-3
clone_size: NA
d_call: NA
cdr3_aa: CASSEWRPPADTQYF
cdr3_nt: TGTGCCAGCAGTGAATGGCGGCCGCCAGCAGATACGCAGTATTTT

v_call: TRBV2
j_call: TRBJ1-1
clone_size: once
d_call: NA
cdr3_aa: CASSEEQRNTEAFF
cdr3_nt: TGTGCCAGCAGTGAGGAACAGAGGAACACTGAAGCTTTCTTT

v_call: TRBV6-2/TRBV6-3
j_call: TRBJ2-7
clone_size: NA
d_call: TRBD2
cdr3_aa: CASSCSDRTSGDLRDYEQYF
cdr3_nt: TGTGCCAGCAGTTGTTCCGATCGGACTAGCGGGGACCTGCGCGATTACGAGCAGTACTTC

v_call: TRBV5-4
j_call: TRBJ1-5
clone_size: few
d_call: TRBD1
cdr3_aa: CASSYGTGSHQPQHF
cdr3_nt: TGTGCCAGCAGTTATGGGACAGGGTCCCATCAGCCCCAGCATTTT

v_call: TRBV5-1
j_call: TRBJ2-7
clone_size: NA
d_call: TRBD1
cdr3_aa: CASSQGGAGNEQYF
cdr3_nt: TGCGCCAGCAGCCAAGGGGGCGCTGGGAACGAGCAGTACTTC

v_call: TRBV12-3/TRBV12-4
j_call: TRBJ1-2
clone_size: NA
d_call: TRBD1
cdr3_aa: CASTQDRDYGYTF
cdr3_nt: TGTGCCAGCACCCAAGACAGGGACTATGGCTACACCTTC

v_call: TRBV27
j_call: TRBJ1-2
clone_size: NA
d_call: TRBD1
cdr3_aa: CASNGKATDRGRGYTF
cdr3_nt: TGTGCCAGCAACGGTAAGGCAACGGACAGGGGTCGTGGCTACACCTTC

v_call: TRBV6-2/TRBV6-3
j_call: TRBJ1-2
clone_size: NA
d_call: TRBD1
cdr3_aa: CASSHRGIYGYTF
cdr3_nt: TGTGCCAGCAGTCACAGGGGGATTTACGGCTACACCTTC

v_call: TRBV28
j_call: TRBJ1-5
clone_size: NA
d_call: TRBD1
cdr3_aa: CASTGQGTKPQHF
cdr3_nt: TGTGCCAGCACTGGACAGGGCACAAAGCCCCAGCATTTT

v_call: TRBV7-9
j_call: TRBJ1-3
clone_size: NA
d_call: NA
cdr3_aa: CASRSGPSGNTIYF
cdr3_nt: TGTGCCAGCAGGAGCGGGCCCTCTGGAAACACCATATATTTT

v_call: TRBV7-2
j_call: TRBJ2-3
clone_size: NA
d_call: NA
cdr3_aa: CASSPDRITDTQYF
cdr3_nt: TGTGCCAGCAGCCCAGACAGGATCACAGATACGCAGTATTTT

v_call: TRBV19
j_call: TRBJ2-2
clone_size: few
d_call: TRBD1
cdr3_aa: CASSSGTGDTGELFF
cdr3_nt: TGTGCCAGTAGTTCCGGGACAGGGGATACCGGGGAGCTGTTTTTT

v_call: TRBV27
j_call: TRBJ2-3
clone_size: NA
d_call: NA
cdr3_aa: CASSLSQGPTDTQYF
cdr3_nt: TGTGCCAGCAGTTTGTCGCAGGGCCCAACAGATACGCAGTATTTT

v_call: TRBV7-2
j_call: TRBJ2-3
clone_size: NA
d_call: TRBD2
cdr3_aa: CASSLRGREERTDTQYF
cdr3_nt: TGTGCCAGCAGCTTACGGGGGCGGGAGGAGAGAACAGATACGCAGTATTTT

v_call: TRBV7-8
j_call: TRBJ2-4
clone_size: NA
d_call: TRBD2
cdr3_aa: CASSFSGTRDIQYF
cdr3_nt: TGTGCCAGCAGCTTCTCCGGGACTAGGGACATTCAGTACTTC

v_call: TRBV18
j_call: TRBJ2-7
clone_size: NA
d_call: NA
cdr3_aa: CASSLLDRYEQYF
cdr3_nt: TGTGCCAGCTCACTCCTTGACAGATACGAGCAGTACTTC

v_call: TRBV11-2
j_call: TRBJ1-1
clone_size: NA
d_call: TRBD1
cdr3_aa: CASSFHEGTATLNTEAFF
cdr3_nt: TGTGCCAGCAGCTTCCACGAGGGGACAGCGACGTTGAACACTGAAGCTTTCTTT

v_call: TRBV25-1
j_call: TRBJ1-3
clone_size: NA
d_call: NA
cdr3_aa: CASSDPSLDGNTIYF
cdr3_nt: TGTGCCAGCAGTGACCCCAGCCTAGACGGAAACACCATATATTTT

v_call: TRBV7-2
j_call: TRBJ1-2
clone_size: once
d_call: TRBD1
cdr3_aa: CASSPGTDGGGYTF
cdr3_nt: TGTGCCAGCAGTCCAGGGACAGATGGCGGTGGCTACACCTTC

v_call: TRBV28
j_call: TRBJ2-7
clone_size: NA
d_call: TRBD1
cdr3_aa: CASSLRQGSEEQYF
cdr3_nt: TGTGCCAGCAGTCTGCGACAGGGGTCCGAAGAGCAGTACTTC

v_call: TRBV5-6
j_call: TRBJ2-5
clone_size: NA
d_call: NA
cdr3_aa: CASSLDYGGETQYF
cdr3_nt: TGTGCCAGCAGCTTGGATTACGGGGGAGAGACCCAGTACTTC

v_call: TRBV5-4
j_call: TRBJ1-6
clone_size: NA
d_call: NA
cdr3_aa: CASSHAGEGSYNSPLHF
cdr3_nt: TGTGCCAGCAGCCATGCTGGGGAGGGCTCCTATAATTCACCCCTCCACTTT

v_call: TRBV15
j_call: TRBJ2-7
clone_size: NA
d_call: NA
cdr3_aa: CATSRAITPMGGNEQYF
cdr3_nt: TGTGCCACCAGCCGCGCGATTACTCCAATGGGGGGTAACGAGCAGTACTTC

v_call: TRBV28
j_call: TRBJ1-6
clone_size: once
d_call: NA
cdr3_aa: CASTWGGVGSPLHF
cdr3_nt: TGTGCCAGCACCTGGGGGGGGGTAGGTTCACCCCTCCACTTT

v_call: TRBV7-9
j_call: TRBJ1-2
clone_size: NA
d_call: NA
cdr3_aa: CASSFLQGYTF
cdr3_nt: TGTGCCAGCAGCTTCCTTCAGGGCTACACCTTC

v_call: TRBV19
j_call: TRBJ1-1
clone_size: once
d_call: TRBD1
cdr3_aa: CASSQNRGLVEAFF
cdr3_nt: TGTGCCAGTAGTCAAAACAGGGGGCTGGTTGAAGCTTTCTTT

v_call: TRBV27
j_call: TRBJ1-2
clone_size: NA
d_call: TRBD1
cdr3_aa: CASSLFRDSKRYTF
cdr3_nt: TGTGCCAGCAGTTTATTCCGGGACAGTAAGAGGTACACCTTC

v_call: TRBV5-5
j_call: TRBJ1-2
clone_size: NA
d_call: TRBD1
cdr3_aa: CASSLGAGQGYGYTF
cdr3_nt: TGTGCCAGCAGCTTGGGGGCGGGACAGGGCTATGGCTACACCTTC

v_call: TRBV7-2
j_call: TRBJ2-7
clone_size: NA
d_call: TRBD2
cdr3_aa: CASSPGGTSGREYF
cdr3_nt: TGTGCCAGCAGCCCGGGGGGGACTAGCGGGAGGGAGTACTTC

v_call: TRBV9
j_call: TRBJ1-4
clone_size: NA
d_call: NA
cdr3_aa: CASSPGATNEKLFF
cdr3_nt: TGTGCCAGCAGCCCAGGGGCAACTAATGAAAAACTGTTTTTT

v_call: TRBV15
j_call: TRBJ1-1
clone_size: NA
d_call: NA
cdr3_aa: CATTVGDKPNTEAFF
cdr3_nt: TGTGCCACCACCGTGGGAGACAAACCTAACACTGAAGCTTTCTTT

v_call: TRBV6-6
j_call: TRBJ1-6
clone_size: few
d_call: NA
cdr3_aa: CASSKQQNSPLHF
cdr3_nt: TGTGCCAGCAGTAAACAGCAAAATTCACCCCTCCACTTT

v_call: TRBV4-3
j_call: TRBJ2-2
clone_size: NA
d_call: TRBD2
cdr3_aa: CASSQDRTSGAGELFF
cdr3_nt: TGCGCCAGCAGCCAAGATAGGACTAGTGGGGCCGGGGAGCTGTTTTTT

v_call: TRBV5-6
j_call: TRBJ2-3
clone_size: NA
d_call: TRBD2
cdr3_aa: CASSFLTSGRDTQYF
cdr3_nt: TGTGCCAGCAGCTTCTTGACTAGCGGGCGAGATACGCAGTATTTT

v_call: TRBV5-4
j_call: TRBJ1-4
clone_size: few
d_call: TRBD1
cdr3_aa: CASSLPTGDGTNEKLFF
cdr3_nt: TGTGCCAGCAGCCTTCCCACAGGGGATGGGACTAATGAAAAACTGTTTTTT

v_call: TRBV11-2
j_call: TRBJ2-1
clone_size: NA
d_call: TRBD2
cdr3_aa: CASSRTGTTYNEQFF
cdr3_nt: TGTGCCAGCAGCCGGACCGGGACTACCTACAATGAGCAGTTCTTC

v_call: TRBV7-3
j_call: TRBJ2-2
clone_size: NA
d_call: NA
cdr3_aa: CASSRLAPTGELFF
cdr3_nt: TGTGCCAGCAGCCGTCTAGCGCCCACCGGGGAGCTGTTTTTT

v_call: TRBV10-3
j_call: TRBJ2-7
clone_size: NA
d_call: TRBD1
cdr3_aa: CAISPDRQGPYEQYF
cdr3_nt: TGTGCCATCAGTCCGGACAGGCAGGGCCCCTACGAGCAGTACTTC

v_call: TRBV14
j_call: TRBJ2-3
clone_size: NA
d_call: NA
cdr3_aa: CASSQATGSGTDTQYF
cdr3_nt: TGTGCCAGCAGCCAAGCAACAGGGTCTGGCACAGATACGCAGTATTTT

v_call: TRBV10-1
j_call: TRBJ2-3
clone_size: NA
d_call: NA
cdr3_aa: CASSEGSRDTDTQYF
cdr3_nt: TGCGCCAGCAGTGAGGGTTCGCGCGACACAGATACGCAGTATTTT

v_call: TRBV18
j_call: TRBJ2-7
clone_size: few
d_call: NA
cdr3_aa: CASSPPTGGGGTYEQYF
cdr3_nt: TGTGCCAGCTCACCACCTACAGGGGGAGGGGGAACCTACGAGCAGTACTTC

v_call: TRBV5-4
j_call: TRBJ2-7
clone_size: NA
d_call: TRBD1
cdr3_aa: CASSFGQGGQYF
cdr3_nt: TGTGCCAGCAGCTTTGGACAGGGGGGGCAGTACTTC